This TCR beta chain is drawn from a study of spatial heterogeneity in lung cancer (dated by TCRdb to the late 2010s). General notes on the study: Beta-chain transcripts were consistently detected in greater numbers than alpha-chain transcripts, which likely reflected higher beta-chain transcript abundance. In the raw uncorrected reads, each unique combination of TCR and UMI appeared more than ten times on average. TCR alpha and beta repertoires were quantitatively compared across multiple tumor regions, matched nontumor lung and blood in non-small cell lung cancer. TCR repertoire features were related to nonsynonymous mutation counts determined by whole-exome sequencing of tumor tissue. At surgery, 200 or so tumor regions, 64 matched nontumor lung samples and a few dozen PBMC samples were TCR-sequenced for both alpha and beta chains. General findings and caveats noted by the study authors: Ubiquitous expanded tumor TCRs were found in blood more often at tumor resection than at routine follow-up. Additional single-cell paired TCR alpha and beta sequencing was considered necessary to confirm, at a functional level, the hypothesis that regional TCRs recognize regional mutations.

Sample time point, as interpreted from the label and publication: sample taken at primary tumor resection. For TCR sequencing, whole RNA was extracted from tumor and nontumor lung tissue, or from cryopreserved PBMC samples, and no cell sorting was done. Donors were about 70 patients with early-stage, untreated non-small cell lung cancer from the lung TRACERx cohort. Only patients with enough RNA available from two or more tumor regions were chosen for TCR sequencing. The germline V gene (reference sequence) provides CDR1 MNHEY and CDR2 SMNVEV. The cysteine opens and the phenylalanine closes a CDR3 of 14 amino acids. Just CDR3 DNA is preserved here, 42 bases in frame from base 1. The germline V end is reduced by 2 bases and the J end by 6 bases; junction bases left unmatched: 2. About this clonotype itself: Its cognate antigen has yet to be identified. No per-base quality is available; no much larger clone lies one base away.

The library came from 5' RACE. Sequenced using a NextSeq 500. To allow correction of PCR and sequencing errors, the TCR library protocol tagged every TCR cDNA molecule with a unique molecular identifier. The source study handled its data this way. TCR identification, UMI-based error correction and CDR3 extraction were all carried out with Decombinator tools. Expanded TCRs were defined as those above a frequency of 2 per 1,000, corresponding to the top 1% of the tumor frequency distribution. Each repertoire was subsampled 100 times to 5,000 TCRs, after which Renyi diversity was computed with the R vegan package. CDR3 similarity networks were built from amino acid triplet string-kernel similarity, connecting CDR3s with pairwise similarity above 0.82. The public reads were run again by TCRdb, first through fastp at Q25 and then through MiXCR, and only productive beta chains were kept. Entries that share a CDR3 protein sequence are merged under the most common genes and DNA. V and J calls and clone size were set by TCRdb, not the authors. For this sample the table gives roughly 14,000 distinct CDR3 sequences, of which 10% were detected only once. The ten biggest clones cover 25% to 35% of the sample.

Material: PBMCs, obtained at surgery. The V gene is TRBV27 and the J gene is TRBJ2-1; the central 9 bases match TRBD2. The sequence was collected from a male donor with early-stage non-small cell lung cancer. The CDR3 corresponds to CASSLAGGGNEQFF. The bases read TGTGCCAGCAGTTTAGCGGGAGGGGGCAATGAGCAGTTCTTC.